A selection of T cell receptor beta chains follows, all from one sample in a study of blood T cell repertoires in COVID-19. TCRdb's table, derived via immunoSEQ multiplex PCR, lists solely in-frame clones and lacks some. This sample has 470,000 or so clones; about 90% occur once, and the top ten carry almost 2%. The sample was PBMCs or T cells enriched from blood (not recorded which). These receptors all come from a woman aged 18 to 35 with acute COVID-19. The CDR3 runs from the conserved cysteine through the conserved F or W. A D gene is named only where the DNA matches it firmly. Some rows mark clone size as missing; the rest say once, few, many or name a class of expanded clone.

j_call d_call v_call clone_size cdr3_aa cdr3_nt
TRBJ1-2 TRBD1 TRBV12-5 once CASGLITGGASSGYTF TGTGCTAGTGGTTTGATAACAGGGGGCGCGTCTAGTGGCTACACCTTC
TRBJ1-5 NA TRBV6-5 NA CASSSDRNNQPQHF TGTGCCAGCAGCTCAGACAGGAATAATCAGCCCCAGCATTTT
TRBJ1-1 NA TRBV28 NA CASSLIGRFRVTEAFF TGTGCCAGCAGTTTAATCGGTCGGTTCAGGGTCACTGAAGCTTTCTTT
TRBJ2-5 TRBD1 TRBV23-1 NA CASSHRDRGYQETQYF TGCGCCAGCAGTCATCGGGACAGGGGGTACCAAGAGACCCAGTACTTC
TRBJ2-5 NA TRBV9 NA CASSVVGGQETQYF TGTGCCAGCAGCGTAGTAGGGGGACAAGAGACCCAGTACTTC
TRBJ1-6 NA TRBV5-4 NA CASSLASESPLHF TGTGCCAGCAGCTTGGCCTCGGAGTCACCCCTCCACTTT
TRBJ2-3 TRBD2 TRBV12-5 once CASAKGSGRTDTQYF TGTGCTAGTGCCAAGGGTAGCGGGAGGACAGATACGCAGTATTTT
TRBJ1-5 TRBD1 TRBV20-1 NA CSASRGQSYQPQHF TGCAGTGCTAGTAGGGGACAGAGTTATCAGCCCCAGCATTTT
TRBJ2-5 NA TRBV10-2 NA CASSESAGYQETQYF TGCGCCAGCAGTGAGTCGGCAGGGTACCAAGAGACCCAGTACTTC
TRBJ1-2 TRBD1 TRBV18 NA CASSPRQGVADGYTF TGTGCCAGCTCACCACGTCAGGGGGTGGCTGATGGCTACACCTTC
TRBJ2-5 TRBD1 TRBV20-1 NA CSASRTGEETQYF TGCAGTGCTAGTAGGACAGGGGAAGAGACCCAGTACTTC
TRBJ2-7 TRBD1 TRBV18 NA CASSPSGTGYEQYF TGTGCCAGCTCTCCCTCCGGGACAGGCTACGAGCAGTACTTC
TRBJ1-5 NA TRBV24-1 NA CATPTSRHF TGTGCCACCCCGACTTCCCGGCATTTT
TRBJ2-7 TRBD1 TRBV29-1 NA CSVRDREAYEQYF TGCAGTGTCCGGGACAGGGAAGCCTACGAGCAGTACTTC
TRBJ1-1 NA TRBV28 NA CASSTRDLNTEAFF TGTGCCAGCAGCACCCGAGATTTGAACACTGAAGCTTTCTTT
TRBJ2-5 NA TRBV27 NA CASSLQGLQETQYF TGTGCCAGCAGTCTTCAGGGGCTCCAAGAGACCCAGTACTTC
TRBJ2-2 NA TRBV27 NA CASSLSYFRGVTGELFF TGTGCCAGCAGTTTATCGTATTTCAGGGGGGTCACCGGGGAGCTGTTTTTT
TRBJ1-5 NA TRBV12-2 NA CASRLARDQPQHF TGTGCAAGTCGCTTAGCGAGGGATCAGCCCCAGCATTTT
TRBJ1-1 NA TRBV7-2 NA CASSSTQMNTEAFF TGTGCCAGCAGCTCAACACAGATGAACACTGAAGCTTTCTTT
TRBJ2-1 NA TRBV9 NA CASSVGGLGQFF TGTGCCAGCAGCGTAGGGGGGCTCGGGCAGTTCTTC
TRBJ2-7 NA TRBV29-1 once CSASSVYEQYF TGCAGCGCGAGTAGTGTGTACGAGCAGTACTTC
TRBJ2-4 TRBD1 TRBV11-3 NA CASSPGTGRRTQNIQYF TGTGCCAGCAGCCCGGGGACAGGCCGTAGAACCCAAAACATTCAGTACTTC
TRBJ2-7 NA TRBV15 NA CATSTDTPYEQYF TGTGCCACCAGCACGGACACCCCCTACGAGCAGTACTTC
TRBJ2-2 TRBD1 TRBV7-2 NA CASSLSGGLTGELFF TGTGCCAGCAGCTTGTCAGGGGGCTTGACCGGGGAGCTGTTTTTT
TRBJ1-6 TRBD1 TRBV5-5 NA CASSLSWTGLTSPLHF TGTGCCAGCAGCTTAAGTTGGACAGGGTTGACTTCACCCCTCCACTTT
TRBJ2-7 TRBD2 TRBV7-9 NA CASSLRTSGSEEQYF TGTGCCAGCAGCTTAAGGACTAGCGGGAGTGAGGAGCAGTACTTC